Shown below are 15 T cell receptor beta chains from a single sample sequenced in a study of T-cell memory formation after mild COVID-19. TCRdb fed the 5' RACE reads into MiXCR, producing one record per CDR3 protein. The sample contains around 300,000 distinct CDR3 sequences, roughly 13% of which appear only once. Sequencing was carried out using PBMCs or a T cell subset sorted from them (not recorded which). The receptors originated from a man between 18 and 29 years old who had mild COVID-19 (a few samples of this study predate the infection). Cell type and time point are not known.

The chain links TRBV13 to TRBJ1-1; D ambiguous. Germline V gene lookup returns CDR1 PRHDT and CDR2 FYEKMQ (reference sequence). CDR3 length: 12 residues. The V and J ends lost 2 bases and 8 bases respectively, with 9 bases between them. The CDR3 loop reads CASSLIENEAFF. In DNA, the CDR3 is TGTGCCAGCAGCTTAATCGAGAACGAAGCTTTCTTT.

This clonotype has ten or more counts. The chain has TRBV24-1 and TRBJ2-5, with D possibly matching TRBD2 (6 bases). The germline V gene has CDR1 KGHDR and CDR2 SFDVKD. Trimming took off 4 bases at V and 1 base at J, with 6 bases between the two ends. The CDR3 is made up of 13 amino acids. The chain's CDR3 is CATSDGSQETQYF. The CDR3 nucleotides read TGTGCCACCAGTGACGGGAGCCAAGAGACCCAGTACTTC.

The CDR3, as DNA: TGCGCCAGCAGCCACTCACCCGGTAGTACCTACGAGCAGTACTTC. Translation gives CASSHSPGSTYEQYF. This chain uses TRBV4-3 with TRBJ2-7; D not certain. The CDR3 extends over 15 amino acids. Deletions cut 3 bases from V and 2 bases from J, with 14 bases between. Germline V gives CDR1 LGHNA, CDR2 YSLEER.

The V gene is TRBV19, the J gene TRBJ2-5; possible D gene TRBD1, 6 bases. V was cut by 4 bases and J by 5 bases, with 14 bases left in between. Germline values: CDR1 LNHDA, CDR2 SQIVND (reference sequence). CDR3 length: 14 amino acids. In DNA, the CDR3 is TGTGCCAGTAGTAACCTACAGGGAACGGAGACCCAGTACTTC. This gives the protein CASSNLQGTETQYF. Filled out from reference TRBV19 and TRBJ2-5, the complete variable domain reads DGGITQSPKYLFRKEGQNVTLSCEQNLNHDAMYWYRQDPGQGLRLIYYSQIVNDFQKGDIAEGYSVSREKKESFPLTVTSAQKNPTAFYLCASSNLQGTETQYFGPGTRLLVL.

This clonotype was counted a few times. The CDR3: CASGWDGSTDTQYF. CDR3 nucleotide sequence: TGTGCCAGCGGTTGGGACGGAAGCACAGATACGCAGTATTTT. The chain has TRBV28 and TRBJ2-3; perhaps D is TRBD1 or TRBD2 (5 bases each). The CDR3 spans 14 residues. Per germline, CDR1 MDHEN and CDR2 SYDVKM. The ends were cut back, 8 bases at V and 0 bases at J, with 12 bases in the middle.

This clonotype was detected many times. The J gene is TRBJ1-1, the V gene TRBV12-3 or TRBV12-4, with 8 bases identical to TRBD1. V dropped 1 base and J dropped 4; count of bases not matched to a gene: 2. There are 14 residues in the CDR3. CDR3 coding DNA: TGTGCCAGCAGTTTAGGAGACAGGGGCACTGAAGCTTTCTTT. This sequence encodes CASSLGDRGTEAFF.

This clonotype appeared a single time. This chain links TRBV11-2 with TRBJ2-7; no clear D. Germline values: CDR1 SGHAT, CDR2 FQNNGV. The ends were cut back, 5 bases at V and 3 bases at J, with 11 bases in the middle. CDR3 length: 13 amino acids. CDR3 sequence reads: CASSQGPGYEQYV. Written as DNA, the CDR3 is TGTGCCAGCAGCCAAGGACCGGGCTACGAGCAGTACGTC.

This clonotype has a count of ten or more. The genes are TRBV7-2 and TRBJ2-1, with D possibly matching TRBD1 (5 bases). The germline V gene has CDR1 SGHTA and CDR2 FQGNSA. This CDR3 contains 16 residues. V dropped 1 base and J dropped 0 bases, with 10 bases sitting between them. Here the CDR3 reads CASSLGQFSSYNEQFF. DNA for the CDR3: TGTGCCAGCAGCTTAGGACAGTTTAGCTCCTACAATGAGCAGTTCTTC.

This clonotype was counted a few times. The chain joins TRBV7-8 to TRBJ2-2; 8 bases are a match to TRBD1. Germline V gene lookup returns CDR1 SGHVS and CDR2 FQNEAQ. Unmatched junction bases numbered 5, after V lost 4 bases and J lost 1 base. This CDR3 spans 16 amino acids. Here the CDR3 reads CASSSMDRENTGELFF. The CDR3 region has the DNA TGTGCCAGCAGCTCAATGGACAGGGAGAACACCGGGGAGCTGTTTTTT.

This clonotype occurred many times. The chain carries TRBV5-4 and TRBJ2-1; D remains unclear. The ends were cut back, 4 bases at V and 1 base at J, with 12 bases in the middle. CDR3 size: 15 residues. The germline gives CDR1 SGHNT, CDR2 YYREEE (reference sequence). CDR3 DNA: TGTGCCAGCAGCCCGGGCGTGGGGTCCTACAATGAGCAGTTCTTC. The encoded protein is CASSPGVGSYNEQFF.

CDR3 sequence (DNA): TGCGCCAGCAGCCAAGATCAGGCGGGAGATACGCAGTATTTT. As protein: CASSQDQAGDTQYF. The chain employs TRBV4-1 and TRBJ2-3; a possible D gene is TRBD2 (5 bases). The germline gives CDR1 MGHRA, CDR2 YSYEKL. V gave up 0 bases and J gave up 5 bases, with 9 bases separating them. The CDR3 is 14 residues long.

The rearrangement joins TRBV5-1 to TRBJ1-1; no reliable D call. Germline V gives CDR1 SGHRS, CDR2 YFSETQ. The CDR3 sequence is 13 residues long. Trimming left V 4 bases short and J 1 base short, with 8 bases between. This chain's CDR3 is CASSAGANTEAFF. The CDR3 DNA sequence: TGCGCCAGCAGCGCCGGAGCGAACACTGAAGCTTTCTTT.

This clonotype came up many times. The chain joins TRBV12-3 or TRBV12-4 to TRBJ2-3; no definite D call. V lost 7 bases to trimming and J lost 5 bases, with 7 bases between them. The CDR3 runs 11 residues. The CDR3 region has the DNA TGTGCCAGCACTATAGGAGATACGCAGTATTTT. Amino acid sequence: CASTIGDTQYF.

There are a few counts of this clonotype. The chain has TRBV11-2 and TRBJ2-3, with 15 positions matching TRBD2. Germline CDR1 SGHAT, CDR2 FQNNGV. The CDR3 extends over 17 amino acids. V shed 2 bases, J shed 7 bases, and the junction held 7 bases outside the gene matches. CDR3 protein: CASSLRTSGGVGHTQYF. The DNA of the CDR3 is TGTGCCAGCAGCTTACGGACTAGCGGGGGGGTCGGTCATACGCAGTATTTT.

This clonotype showed up just a few times. This chain joins TRBV25-1 and TRBJ2-1, with unresolved D. The ends were cut back, 3 bases at V and 0 bases at J, with 6 bases in the middle. The length of the CDR3 is 14 residues. Germline-derived CDR1 and CDR2 are MGHDK and SYGVNS. The CDR3, as DNA: TGTGCCAGCAGTGACAGCGTCTCCTACAATGAGCAGTTCTTC. Amino acids: CASSDSVSYNEQFF.